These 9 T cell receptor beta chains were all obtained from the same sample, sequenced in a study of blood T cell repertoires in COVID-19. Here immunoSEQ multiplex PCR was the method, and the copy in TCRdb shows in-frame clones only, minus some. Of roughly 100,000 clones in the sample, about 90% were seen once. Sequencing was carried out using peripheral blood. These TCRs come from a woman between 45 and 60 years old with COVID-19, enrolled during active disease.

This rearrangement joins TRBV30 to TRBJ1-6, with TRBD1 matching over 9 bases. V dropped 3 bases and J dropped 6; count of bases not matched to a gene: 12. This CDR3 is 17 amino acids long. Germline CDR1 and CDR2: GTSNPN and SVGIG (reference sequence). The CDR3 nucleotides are TGTGCCTGGAGGGGGCACTGGGACAGGGTTGGTAATTCACCCCTCCACTTT. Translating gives CAWRGHWDRVGNSPLHF. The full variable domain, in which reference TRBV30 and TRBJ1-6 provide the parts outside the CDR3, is SQTIHQWPATLVQPVGSPLSLECTVEGTSNPNLYWYRQAAGRGLQLLFYSVGIGQISSEVPQNLSASRPQDRQFILSSKKLLLSDSGFYLCAWRGHWDRVGNSPLHFGNGTRLTVT.

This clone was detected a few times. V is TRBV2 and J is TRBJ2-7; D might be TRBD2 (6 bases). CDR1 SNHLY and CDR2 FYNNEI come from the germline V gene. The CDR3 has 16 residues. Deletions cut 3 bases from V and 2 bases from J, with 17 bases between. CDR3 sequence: CASSDGWRGGTYEQYF. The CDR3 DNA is TGTGCCAGCAGTGACGGGTGGAGGGGCGGAACCTACGAGCAGTACTTC.

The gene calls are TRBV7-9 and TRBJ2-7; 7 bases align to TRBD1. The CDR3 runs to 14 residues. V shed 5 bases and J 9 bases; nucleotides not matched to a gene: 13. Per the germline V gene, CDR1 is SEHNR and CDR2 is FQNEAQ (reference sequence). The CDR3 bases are TGTGCCAGCAGCCCGGCAGGGACAGACGGCGGGCAGTACTTC. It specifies CASSPAGTDGGQYF.

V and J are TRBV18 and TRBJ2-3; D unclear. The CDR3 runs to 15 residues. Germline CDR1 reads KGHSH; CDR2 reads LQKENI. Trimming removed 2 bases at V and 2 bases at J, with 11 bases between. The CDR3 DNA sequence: TGTGCCAGCTCACCAATCGGTCAGGACACAGATACGCAGTATTTT. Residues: CASSPIGQDTDTQYF. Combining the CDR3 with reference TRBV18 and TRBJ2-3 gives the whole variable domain NAGVMQNPRHLVRRRGQEARLRCSPMKGHSHVYWYRQLPEEGLKFMVYLQKENIIDESGMPKERFSAEFPKEGPSILRIQQVVRGDSAAYFCASSPIGQDTDTQYFGPGTRLTVL.

CDR3 bases: TGTGCCAACGAGGATGGAAGAAACAATGAGCAGTTCTTC. This gives the protein CANEDGRNNEQFF. The gene calls are TRBV2 and TRBJ2-1; D gene ambiguous. The CDR3 has 13 residues. Germline loops: CDR1 SNHLY, CDR2 FYNNEI. V lost 10 bases, J lost 5 bases, and 15 bases lay in between. Full variable domain (remainder filled in from reference TRBV2 and TRBJ2-1): EPEVTQTPSHQVTQMGQEVILRCVPISNHLYFYWYRQILGQKVEFLVSFYNNEISEKSEIFDDQFSVERPDGSNFTLKIRSTKLEDSAMYFCANEDGRNNEQFFGPGTRLTVL.

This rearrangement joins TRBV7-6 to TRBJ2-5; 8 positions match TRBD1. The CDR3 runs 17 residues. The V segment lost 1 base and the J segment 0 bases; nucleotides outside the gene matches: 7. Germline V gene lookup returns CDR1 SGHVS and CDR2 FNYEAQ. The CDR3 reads CASSLGTGWRYQETQYF. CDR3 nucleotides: TGTGCCAGCAGCTTAGGGACAGGGTGGCGGTACCAAGAGACCCAGTACTTC. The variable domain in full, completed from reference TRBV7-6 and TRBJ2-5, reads GAGVSQSPRYKVTKRGQDVALRCDPISGHVSLYWYRQALGQGPEFLTYFNYEAQQDKSGLPNDRFSAERPEGSISTLTIQRTEQRDSAMYRCASSLGTGWRYQETQYFGPGTRLLVL.

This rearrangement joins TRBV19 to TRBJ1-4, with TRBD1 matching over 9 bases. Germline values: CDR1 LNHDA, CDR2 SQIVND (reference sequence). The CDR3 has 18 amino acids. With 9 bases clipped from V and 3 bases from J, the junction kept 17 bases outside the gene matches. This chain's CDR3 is CASTKRGQGHVSNEKLFF. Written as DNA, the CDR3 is TGTGCCAGCACAAAACGGGGACAGGGCCACGTCTCTAATGAAAAACTGTTTTTT. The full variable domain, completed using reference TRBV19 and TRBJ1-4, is DGGITQSPKYLFRKEGQNVTLSCEQNLNHDAMYWYRQDPGQGLRLIYYSQIVNDFQKGDIAEGYSVSREKKESFPLTVTSAQKNPTAFYLCASTKRGQGHVSNEKLFFGSGTQLSVL.

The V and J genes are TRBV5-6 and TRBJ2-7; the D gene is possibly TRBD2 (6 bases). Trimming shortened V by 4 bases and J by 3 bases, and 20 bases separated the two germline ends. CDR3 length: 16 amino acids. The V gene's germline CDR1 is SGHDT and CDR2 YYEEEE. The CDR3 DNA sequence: TGTGCCAGCAGCCAGGAGGGGAAAGGACGGGGCTACGAGCAGTACTTC. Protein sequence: CASSQEGKGRGYEQYF.

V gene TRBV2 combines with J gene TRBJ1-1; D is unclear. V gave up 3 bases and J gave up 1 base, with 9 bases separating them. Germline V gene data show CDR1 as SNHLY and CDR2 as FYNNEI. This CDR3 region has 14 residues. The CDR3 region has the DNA TGTGCCAGCAGTGACGGCGGGAGGAACACTGAAGCTTTCTTT. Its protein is CASSDGGRNTEAFF.